A selection of T cell receptor beta chains follows, all from one sample in a study of cytomegalovirus exposure and HLA in healthy donors. Repertoires were generated with immunoSEQ multiplex PCR, while TCRdb's copy carries only in-frame clones and drops some. The sample records about 150,000 clones, 80% being singletons. The sequencing input was PBMCs. The receptors here all came from a man aged 25 to 40 in good health and CMV-seropositive. Both conserved end residues are part of each CDR3. D genes are given only for firm matches. Rows may omit the clone size; those that give it use once, few, many or a size class.

>.|15|TRBJ2-7|TRBV18|.
TGTGCCAGCTCACCCTGGGACGGAGGGACCTACGAGCAGTACTTC
CASSPWDGGTYEQYF
>TRBD1|12|TRBJ2-5|TRBV27|.
TGTGCCAGTCAGGGGGCCGGGGAGACCCAGTACTTC
CASQGAGETQYF
>TRBD1|14|TRBJ2-7|TRBV7-9|.
TGTGCCAGCAGCTTAAAGGACAGGGGCTACGAGCAGTACTTC
CASSLKDRGYEQYF
>.|11|TRBJ1-1|TRBV28|.
TGTGCCAGCAGTGCCGGGATCTCAGCTTTCTTT
CASSAGISAFF
>TRBD2|13|TRBJ2-5|TRBV6-4|.
TGTGCCAGCAGTGAAAGCGGGAGTGAGACCCAGTACTTC
CASSESGSETQYF
>.|14|TRBJ2-3|TRBV6-5|few
TGTGCCAGCAGTGACTGGGCAAGCACAGATACGCAGTATTTT
CASSDWASTDTQYF
>TRBD1|15|TRBJ1-5|TRBV6-6|.
TGTGCCAGCAGCTTGGGGGGGACAGGGCCCCAGCCCCAGCATTTT
CASSLGGTGPQPQHF
>TRBD2|14|TRBJ2-3|TRBV27|.
TGTGCCAGCAGTTTAGCGGGAGATACTGTTACGCAGTATTTT
CASSLAGDTVTQYF
>TRBD2|16|TRBJ2-5|TRBV15|.
TGTGCCACCAGCAGAGATCTATCGGGAGGCCAAGAGACCCAGTACTTC
CATSRDLSGGQETQYF
>.|16|TRBJ2-5|TRBV27|.
TGTGCCAGCAGTTCGAGACTAGGCCGGGTCGGTGAGACCCAGTACTTC
CASSSRLGRVGETQYF
>TRBD1|13|TRBJ1-1|TRBV19|.
TGTGCCAGTAGTATGGACAGGGGGACTGAAGCTTTCTTT
CASSMDRGTEAFF
>.|14|TRBJ1-2|TRBV5-1|.
TGCGCCAGCAGCTTTTGGGGGGTTAACTATGGCTACACCTTC
CASSFWGVNYGYTF
>.|11|TRBJ1-1|TRBV29-1|.
TGCAGCGTTGATAGGAACACTGAAGCTTTCTTT
CSVDRNTEAFF
>.|13|TRBJ1-2|TRBV27|.
TGTGCCAGCAGTCTCACTCAACAGGGCGGCTACACCTTC
CASSLTQQGGYTF
>TRBD1|15|TRBJ1-2|TRBV5-4|.
TGTGCCAGCAGCTCCGGAGGGACAGGGGTGGTTGGCTACACCTTC
CASSSGGTGVVGYTF
>TRBD1|15|TRBJ1-3|TRBV13|.
TGTGCCAGCAGCCCGGGACAGGGGGCTGGAAACACCATATATTTT
CASSPGQGAGNTIYF
>.|16|TRBJ2-5|TRBV7-9|.
TGTTCCAGCAGCTTAGCTCAGGGGTCCCTGAGGGAGACCCAGTACTTC
CSSSLAQGSLRETQYF
>.|14|TRBJ1-3|TRBV2|.
TGTGCCAGCAGTGATCGGACAGCCGGAAACACCATATATTTT
CASSDRTAGNTIYF
>TRBD2|16|TRBJ2-7|TRBV6-6|.
TGTGCCAGCAGTTACTGGACTAGCGGGAGAAGCGGCGAGCAGTACTTC
CASSYWTSGRSGEQYF
>.|12|TRBJ2-5|TRBV29-1|.
TGCAGCGTTGAAGGGCAGGCCGGGACCCAGTACTTC
CSVEGQAGTQYF
>.|15|TRBJ1-2|TRBV7-3|few
TGTGCCAGCAGCTTAGAAGGGGGACCGGACTATGGCTACACCTTC
CASSLEGGPDYGYTF
>.|13|TRBJ2-7|TRBV29-1|.
TGCAGCGTTGCTAGGACACTTTCCTACGAGCAGTACTTC
CSVARTLSYEQYF
>.|15|TRBJ1-1|TRBV27|few
TGTGCCAGCAGTTCAGCGACAGAGTCAAACACTGAAGCTTTCTTT
CASSSATESNTEAFF
>TRBD2|17|TRBJ2-1|TRBV7-6|.
TGTGCCAGCAGCCTAAGGCCAGGGACTAGCGGGAACAATGAGCAGTTCTTC
CASSLRPGTSGNNEQFF